This entry lists 30 T cell receptor beta chains sequenced from one sample in a study of T cell repertoires in cytomegalovirus infection. Each CDR3 protein gets one entry after TCRdb re-called the reads with MiXCR. Among about 71,000 distinct CDR3 sequences, roughly 22% were seen once, and the ten largest hold 55% to 75%. No antigen has been identified for these receptors. The sequencing here drew on CD8+ T cells from cultured PBMCs, taken from culture after CMV antigen stimulation. These receptors came from a human donor in good health (CMV status not recorded). Some clones in this sample may be carry-over from other donors' samples.

This clonotype has a handful of counts. The CDR3 loop is CASSQGGGRADTQYF. DNA of the CDR3: TGCGCCAGCAGCCAAGGAGGGGGCCGGGCAGATACGCAGTATTTT. V gene TRBV4-1 combines with J gene TRBJ2-3, with 7 positions matching TRBD1. The CDR3 is 15 residues long. The V segment lost 1 base and the J segment 4 bases; nucleotides outside the gene matches: 5. From germline, CDR1 is MGHRA and CDR2 YSYEKL.

The rearrangement joins TRBV4-1 to TRBJ2-5; 13 bases match TRBD2. Germline V gives CDR1 MGHRA, CDR2 YSYEKL. The junction had 2 bases not matched to a gene; V was cut back by 4 bases and J by 3 bases. CDR3 size: 15 residues. DNA of the CDR3: TGCGCCAGCAGCCTCGGACTAGCGGGGGAAGAGACCCAGTACTTC. Its translation: CASSLGLAGEETQYF.

This clonotype was found a few times. The CDR3 DNA follows: TGTGCCAGCAGTGACTCGAATAGTGCCGGGGGGGCCCTTGAGCAGTTCTTC. Translated, it gives CASSDSNSAGGALEQFF. The gene calls are TRBV6-4 and TRBJ2-1; 8 positions match TRBD2. The CDR3 is 17 amino acids. J was trimmed by 9 bases and V by 0 bases; bases with no gene match: 13. Germline V lookup: CDR1 MRHNA, CDR2 SNTAGT.

This sequence joins TRBV3-1 and TRBJ2-5; D is uncertain. CDR1 and CDR2 (germline): LGHDT, YNNKEL (reference sequence). Deletions cut 7 bases from V and 5 bases from J, with 14 bases between. The CDR3 covers 13 residues. CDR3 sequence: CASTATSRETQYF. DNA for the CDR3: TGTGCCAGCACCGCAACGTCCCGGGAGACCCAGTACTTC.

This clonotype was counted between two and nine times. The chain uses TRBV6-1 and TRBJ1-1; D unresolved. This CDR3 spans 11 amino acids. V lost 6 bases, J lost 5 bases, and 7 bases lay in between. CDR1 and CDR2 (germline): MNHNS, SASEGT. The CDR3 region has the DNA TGTGCCAGCAGGGTGGGGACTGAAGCTTTCTTT. It translates to CASRVGTEAFF.

This chain connects TRBV7-8 to TRBJ2-3; a weak D match, TRBD1 (6 bases). V gave up 5 bases and J gave up 0 bases, with 18 bases separating them. This CDR3 has 17 amino acids. Germline loops: CDR1 SGHVS, CDR2 FQNEAQ. The CDR3 DNA reads TGTGCCAGCAGCCCCAGACAGGCCTTTTCTAGCACAGATACGCAGTATTTT. This codes for CASSPRQAFSSTDTQYF.

This chain links TRBV28 with TRBJ2-7; no clear D gene. CDR3 size: 14 residues. Trimming took off 7 bases at V and 5 bases at J, with 18 bases between the two ends. The V gene's germline CDR1 is MDHEN and CDR2 SYDVKM. DNA for the CDR3: TGTGCCAGCATCCCCCTTCTAGGCGGTGACGAGCAGTACTTC. Its translation: CASIPLLGGDEQYF. Using reference TRBV28 and TRBJ2-7 for the parts outside the CDR3, the full variable domain is DVKVTQSSRYLVKRTGEKVFLECVQDMDHENMFWYRQDPGLGLRLIYFSYDVKMKEKGDIPEGYSVSREKKERFSLILESASTNQTSMYLCASIPLLGGDEQYFGPGTRLTVT.

In this sample, this clonotype turned up many times. This chain uses TRBV7-9 with TRBJ2-7; D uncertain. CDR1 is SEHNR and CDR2 is FQNEAQ in the germline V gene (reference sequence). CDR3 length: 12 residues. Trimming took off 6 bases at V and 4 bases at J, with 10 bases between the two ends. Here the CDR3 DNA reads TGTGCCAGCAGTCCAGGCGGATACGAGCAGTACTTC. It translates to CASSPGGYEQYF.

A few counts support this clonotype. The gene calls are TRBV12-3 or TRBV12-4 and TRBJ1-5; D ambiguous. The CDR3 consists of 14 residues. With 3 bases removed from V and 3 bases from J, the gap between germline ends came to 9 bases. The CDR3 DNA follows: TGTGCCAGCAGTTTGGAAAAATTCAATCAGCCCCAGCATTTT. It specifies CASSLEKFNQPQHF.

The gene calls are TRBV15 and TRBJ1-4; the D gene is possibly TRBD1 (6 bases). The CDR3 is made up of 14 amino acids. Germline V CDR1 and CDR2: LNHNV, YYDKDF (reference sequence). V lost 2 bases to trimming and J lost 7 bases, with 11 bases between them. The chain's CDR3 is CATSRKGGSEKLFF. Written as DNA, the CDR3 is TGTGCCACCAGCAGAAAGGGGGGTTCTGAAAAACTGTTTTTT. The complete variable domain, with remaining parts taken from reference TRBV15 and TRBJ1-4, reads DAMVIQNPRYQVTQFGKPVTLSCSQTLNHNVMYWYQQKSSQAPKLLFHYYDKDFNNEADTPDNFQSRRPNTSFCFLDIRSPGLGDTAMYLCATSRKGGSEKLFFGSGTQLSVL.

This clonotype was picked up a small number of times. This chain uses TRBV6-1 with TRBJ2-5, with D possibly being TRBD1 (5 bases). The ends were cut back, 7 bases at V and 2 bases at J, with 14 bases in the middle. Looked up from germline, CDR1 is MNHNS and CDR2 is SASEGT. The CDR3 contains 14 residues. The CDR3 loop is CASKVVRVQETQYF. The CDR3 region has the DNA TGTGCCAGCAAGGTCGTCAGGGTACAAGAGACCCAGTACTTC.

The rearrangement uses TRBV12-3 or TRBV12-4 and TRBJ2-7, with D maybe TRBD1 (6 bases). The CDR3 has 14 amino acids. Trimming removed 6 bases at V and 2 bases at J, with 14 bases between. The CDR3 sequence is CASRPKTGPYEQYF. DNA for the CDR3: TGTGCCAGCAGACCCAAGACAGGTCCCTACGAGCAGTACTTC.

This chain connects TRBV7-2 to TRBJ2-7; tentative D call: TRBD2 (6 bases). V lost 4 bases and J lost 2, with 15 bases in between. From germline, CDR1 is SGHTA and CDR2 FQGNSA. The length of the CDR3 is 15 residues. CDR3 region: CASSSRLVLTYEQYF. DNA for the CDR3: TGTGCCAGCAGCTCGAGACTAGTTCTAACCTACGAGCAGTACTTC.

This clonotype was seen more than once but under ten times. The chain joins TRBV6-1 to TRBJ2-1; TRBD1 matches 8 bases. V shed 6 bases, J shed 2 bases, and the junction held 6 bases outside the gene matches. From germline, CDR1 is MNHNS and CDR2 SASEGT. There are 15 residues in the CDR3. CDR3 sequence reads: CASRTDRGPYNEQFF. The DNA for the CDR3 is TGTGCCAGCAGGACCGACAGGGGCCCCTACAATGAGCAGTTCTTC.

The chain is built from TRBV28 and TRBJ1-2, with D unresolved. The CDR3 is made up of 15 amino acids. Deletions cut 5 bases from V and 6 bases from J, with 19 bases between. Germline V gene sequence: CDR1 MDHEN, CDR2 SYDVKM. This chain's CDR3 is CASSLPATLWDGYTF. CDR3 bases: TGTGCCAGCAGTCTCCCGGCGACCCTATGGGATGGCTACACCTTC.

The chain recombines TRBV6-2 or TRBV6-3 with TRBJ2-1, with 8 bases matching TRBD1. Germline CDR1 MNHEY, CDR2 SVGEGT. The CDR3 covers 15 residues. J was trimmed by 1 base and V by 5 bases; bases with no gene match: 4. CDR3 in DNA: TGTGCCAGCAGTCCTTGGACAGGGTCCTACAATGAGCAGTTCTTC. Its translation is CASSPWTGSYNEQFF.

This clonotype was picked up a small number of times. The chain's CDR3 is CASGHGRGASTDTQYF. The DNA for the CDR3 is TGTGCTAGTGGACATGGGCGGGGTGCTAGCACAGATACGCAGTATTTT. The chain employs TRBV12-5 and TRBJ2-3, with D tentatively TRBD2 (6 bases). This CDR3 spans 16 amino acids. Trimming removed 6 bases at V and 0 bases at J, with 16 bases between. Per germline, CDR1 LGHNT and CDR2 FRNRAP.

The chain is built from TRBV7-9 and TRBJ2-1; no clear D. Germline V gives CDR1 SEHNR, CDR2 FQNEAQ (reference sequence). The CDR3 sequence is 13 residues long. Trimming removed 4 bases at V and 8 bases at J, with 12 bases between. CDR3 bases: TGTGCCAGCAGCTCATCCGCGATCGATGAGCAGTTCTTC. Translating gives CASSSSAIDEQFF.

This clonotype has more than one count but fewer than ten. This may be a read error: a much more frequent sequence differs by one nucleotide. The chain employs TRBV7-2 and TRBJ2-2; D may be TRBD1 (6 bases). V was pared by 6 bases and J by 6 bases, with 8 bases between. Germline V gives CDR1 SGHTA, CDR2 FQGNSA. This CDR3 comprises 12 residues. The CDR3 protein is CASSYRAGELFF. The DNA of the CDR3 is TGTGCCAGCAGTTACAGGGCCGGGGAGCTGTTTTTT.

This clonotype occurred a few times. This CDR3 is CASSLGSGGVTGNTEAFF. The CDR3 DNA reads TGTGCCAGCAGCTTAGGGTCTGGGGGAGTAACAGGGAACACTGAAGCTTTCTTT. The rearrangement links TRBV7-6 to TRBJ1-1, with D possibly TRBD1 on 5 matching bases. Germline CDR1 reads SGHVS; CDR2 reads FNYEAQ. This CDR3 spans 18 amino acids. V lost 1 base, J lost 1 base, and 19 bases lay in between.

The chain combines TRBV24-1 with TRBJ1-4, with 8 bases lining up with TRBD1. Germline V gives CDR1 KGHDR, CDR2 SFDVKD. The length of the CDR3 is 17 residues. J lost 5 bases, V lost 5 bases, and 12 bases had no gene match. This CDR3 is CATSGIRGLGQNEKLFF. Here the CDR3 DNA reads TGTGCCACCAGTGGAATCAGGGGGCTGGGTCAAAATGAAAAACTGTTTTTT.

J is TRBJ1-4 and V is TRBV7-8, with a weak D call TRBD1 (6 bases). The CDR3 totals 15 residues. The germline V gene encodes CDR1 SGHVS and CDR2 FQNEAQ. The germline V and J ends were trimmed by 4 bases and 3 bases, with 12 bases remaining between them. The CDR3 nucleotides are TGTGCCAGCAGCTCTCGGACAGCCTCTAATGAAAAACTGTTTTTT. The encoded protein is CASSSRTASNEKLFF. Full variable domain (rest looked up from reference TRBV7-8 and TRBJ1-4): GAGVSQSPRYKVAKRGQDVALRCDPISGHVSLFWYQQALGQGPEFLTYFQNEAQLDKSGLPSDRFFAERPEGSVSTLKIQRTQQEDSAVYLCASSSRTASNEKLFFGSGTQLSVL.

J is TRBJ1-1 and V is TRBV10-3; D unresolved. Germline loops: CDR1 ENHRY, CDR2 SYGVKD. V lost 6 bases, J lost 4 bases, and 12 bases lay in between. This CDR3 contains 13 residues. CDR3 nucleotide sequence: TGTGCCATCAGACTGTCACTATCCACTGAAGCTTTCTTT. Its protein product is CAIRLSLSTEAFF.

The genes are TRBV6-1 and TRBJ2-2; D not certain. The V gene lost 2 bases and the J gene lost 7 bases, with 11 bases spanning the gap. Germline CDR1 MNHNS, CDR2 SASEGT. This CDR3 has 14 residues. CDR3 nucleotide sequence: TGTGCCAGCAGTGAACAGGCTTCCCGCGGGGAGCTGTTTTTT. Its protein is CASSEQASRGELFF.

In this sample, this clonotype turned up many times. The rearrangement links TRBV4-1 to TRBJ2-7; weak D call: TRBD2 (6 bases). With 1 base removed from V and 2 bases from J, the gap between germline ends came to 15 bases. The germline V gene has CDR1 MGHRA and CDR2 YSYEKL. The CDR3 is 16 amino acids. The CDR3 bases are TGCGCCAGCAGCCAAGGGGGGGACCGATCGACCTACGAGCAGTACTTC. It encodes CASSQGGDRSTYEQYF.

The chain joins TRBV27 to TRBJ2-7, with D hard to call. Trimming removed 3 bases at V and 0 bases at J, with 9 bases between. Germline V gives CDR1 MNHEY, CDR2 SMNVEV (reference sequence). CDR3 length: 14 amino acids. The CDR3 bases are TGTGCCAGCAGTTTGGACCCAGGCTCCTACGAGCAGTACTTC. This codes for CASSLDPGSYEQYF.

In its sample, this clonotype was seen once. This sequence joins TRBV29-1 and TRBJ2-7; D is uncertain. Germline lookup yields CDR1 SQVTM and CDR2 ANQGSEA. Trimming pared 0 bases from V and 6 bases from J, leaving 9 bases between. The CDR3 has 12 residues. The CDR3 nucleotides read TGCAGCGTTGAAGATCAGTCAAGCGAGCAGTACTTC. Its protein is CSVEDQSSEQYF.

Only a few counts were recorded for this clonotype. The chain is built from TRBV7-8 and TRBJ2-3; no reliable D call. Trimming cost V 3 bases and J 4 bases, with 14 bases left between them. CDR1 SGHVS and CDR2 FQNEAQ come from the germline V gene. The CDR3 has 15 amino acids. CDR3 nucleotide sequence: TGTGCCAGCAGCTTTAGGGCCCACCAAGCAGATACGCAGTATTTT. It specifies CASSFRAHQADTQYF.

The sample holds a few counts of this clonotype. The CDR3 DNA reads TGTGCCAGCAGCTTAGTCAGTCCGGGCTACAATGAGCAGTTCTTC. Translation: CASSLVSPGYNEQFF. The chain recombines TRBV7-9 with TRBJ2-1; D is ambiguous. This CDR3 is built from 15 residues. Germline lookup yields CDR1 SEHNR and CDR2 FQNEAQ (reference sequence). Deletions cut 1 base from V and 3 bases from J, with 10 bases between. Supplemented by reference TRBV7-9 and TRBJ2-1, the full variable domain reads DTGVSQNPRHKITKRGQNVTFRCDPISEHNRLYWYRQTLGQGPEFLTYFQNEAQLEKSRLLSDRFSAERPKGSFSTLEIQRTEQGDSAMYLCASSLVSPGYNEQFFGPGTRLTVL.

This chain joins TRBV27 and TRBJ2-3; D possibly corresponds to TRBD2 (6 bases). The germline gives CDR1 MNHEY, CDR2 SMNVEV (reference sequence). V was trimmed by 3 bases and J by 6 bases, leaving 7 bases between them. CDR3 length equals 12 residues. CDR3 in DNA: TGTGCCAGCAGTTTTCGGGGGGATACGCAGTATTTT. Protein sequence: CASSFRGDTQYF.